A single T cell receptor (beta chain) is shown here with its context. Profiling relied on immunoSEQ multiplex PCR, and the TCRdb table lists in-frame clones only, not all of them. There are about 220,000 clones in the sample; about 85% occur only once, and over 2.5% lies in the top ten. This specimen belongs to a study of blood T cell repertoires in COVID-19. This CDR3 region has 16 residues. Per germline, CDR1 LNHDA and CDR2 SQIVND (reference sequence). V dropped 3 bases and J dropped 0 bases, with 9 bases sitting between them. The material sequenced was peripheral blood. The chain recombines TRBV19 with TRBJ2-6, with D unresolved. This clonotype was obtained from a man aged 45 to 65 who had recovered from COVID-19. DNA of the CDR3: TGTGCCAGTAGTATTCAAGGAGCCTCTGGGGCCAACGTCCTGACTTTC. Amino acids: CASSIQGASGANVLTF.